This TCR beta chain was profiled in a study of post-analysis software for immune sequencing data. This clonotype appeared a few times. Its matching antigen is unknown. Germline CDR1 is SGHRS and CDR2 is YFSETQ. V was shortened by 4 bases and J by 3 bases, with 11 bases between the two germline ends. This CDR3 has 14 amino acids. Broader study findings: Roughly five TRBV segments were more frequent in patients than controls; TRBV5-6, TRBV5-1 and TRBV20-1 belonged to this group. F measure showed strong co-clustering of same-batch samples.

The library was made from cDNA and included unique molecular identifiers. There were about 0.95 to 11 million T cells, and 480,000 or so cDNA molecules came from them. Via MiXCR, TCRdb re-called the PCR reads, giving one row per CDR3 protein. The table includes roughly 600,000 distinct CDR3 sequences, roughly 45% detected once. The receptor's source is a girl aged 5-17 years with multiple sclerosis. The V and J genes are TRBV5-1 and TRBJ1-5; D perhaps matches TRBD1 (6 bases). Sample: blood. The CDR3 region is CASSPTGHNQPQHF. CDR3 nucleotides: TGCGCCAGCAGCCCGACAGGCCACAATCAGCCCCAGCATTTT.